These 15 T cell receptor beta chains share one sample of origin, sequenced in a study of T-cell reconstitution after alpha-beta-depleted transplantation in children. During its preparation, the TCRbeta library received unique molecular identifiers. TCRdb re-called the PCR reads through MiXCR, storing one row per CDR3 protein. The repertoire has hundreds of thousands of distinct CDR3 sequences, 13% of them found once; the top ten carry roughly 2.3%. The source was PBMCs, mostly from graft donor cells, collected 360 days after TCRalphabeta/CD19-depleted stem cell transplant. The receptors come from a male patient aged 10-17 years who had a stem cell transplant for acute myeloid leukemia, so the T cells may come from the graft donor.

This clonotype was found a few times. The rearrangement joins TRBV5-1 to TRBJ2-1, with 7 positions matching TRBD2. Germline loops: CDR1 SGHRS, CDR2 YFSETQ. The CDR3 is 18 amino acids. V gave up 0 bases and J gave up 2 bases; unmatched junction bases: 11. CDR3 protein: CASSLALSGEVTYNEQFF. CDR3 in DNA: TGCGCCAGCAGCTTGGCCCTCAGCGGGGAGGTGACCTACAATGAGCAGTTCTTC.

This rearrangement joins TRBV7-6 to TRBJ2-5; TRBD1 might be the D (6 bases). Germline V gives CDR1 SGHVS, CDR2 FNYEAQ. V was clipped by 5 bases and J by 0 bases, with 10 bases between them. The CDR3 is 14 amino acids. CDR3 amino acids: CASSLRGNQETQYF. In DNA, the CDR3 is TGTGCCAGCAGCCTTAGGGGGAACCAAGAGACCCAGTACTTC.

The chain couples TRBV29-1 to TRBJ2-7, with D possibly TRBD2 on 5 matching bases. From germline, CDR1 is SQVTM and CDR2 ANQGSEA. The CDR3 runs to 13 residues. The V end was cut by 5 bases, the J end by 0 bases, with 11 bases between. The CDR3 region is CSVRGSPSYEQYF. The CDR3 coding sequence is TGCAGCGTTCGAGGGTCCCCCTCCTACGAGCAGTACTTC.

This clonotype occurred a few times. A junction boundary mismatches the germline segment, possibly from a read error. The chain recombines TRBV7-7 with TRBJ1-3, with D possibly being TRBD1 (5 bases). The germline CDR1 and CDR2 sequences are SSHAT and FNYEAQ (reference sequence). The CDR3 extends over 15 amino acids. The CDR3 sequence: CASSLAGGSGNTIYF. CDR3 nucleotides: TGTGCTAGCAGCTTAGCGGGGGGCTCTGGAAACACCATATATTTT. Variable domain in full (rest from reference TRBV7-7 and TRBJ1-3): GAGVSQSPRYKVTKRGQDVTLRCDPISSHATLYWYQQALGQGPEFLTYFNYEAQPDKSGLPSDRFSAERPEGSISTLTIQRTEQRDSAMYRCASSLAGGSGNTIYFGEGSWLTVV.

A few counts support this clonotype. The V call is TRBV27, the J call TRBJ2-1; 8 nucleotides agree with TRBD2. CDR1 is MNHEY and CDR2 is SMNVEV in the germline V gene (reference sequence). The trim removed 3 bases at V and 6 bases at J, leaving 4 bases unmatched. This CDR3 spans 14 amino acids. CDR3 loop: CASSFSGGGNEQFF. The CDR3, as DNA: TGTGCCAGCAGTTTCTCGGGGGGGGGCAATGAGCAGTTCTTC.

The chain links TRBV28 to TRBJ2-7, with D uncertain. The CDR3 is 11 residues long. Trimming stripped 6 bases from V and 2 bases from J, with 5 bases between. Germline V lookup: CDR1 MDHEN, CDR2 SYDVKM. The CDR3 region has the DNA TGTGCCAGCAGCAAGACCTACGAGCAGTACGTC. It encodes CASSKTYEQYV.

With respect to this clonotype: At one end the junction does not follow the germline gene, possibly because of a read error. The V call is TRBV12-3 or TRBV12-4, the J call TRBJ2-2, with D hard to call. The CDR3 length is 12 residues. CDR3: CASSIAGGELFF. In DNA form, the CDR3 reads TGTGCCAGCAGTATAGCAGGCGGGGAGCTGTTTTTT.

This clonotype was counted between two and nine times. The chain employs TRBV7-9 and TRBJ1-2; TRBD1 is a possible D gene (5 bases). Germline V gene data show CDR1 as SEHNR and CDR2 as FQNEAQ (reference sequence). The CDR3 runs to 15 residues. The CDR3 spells CALVFYPGSDYGYTF. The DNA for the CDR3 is TGTGCGCTCGTTTTTTATCCAGGGAGCGACTATGGCTACACCTTC.

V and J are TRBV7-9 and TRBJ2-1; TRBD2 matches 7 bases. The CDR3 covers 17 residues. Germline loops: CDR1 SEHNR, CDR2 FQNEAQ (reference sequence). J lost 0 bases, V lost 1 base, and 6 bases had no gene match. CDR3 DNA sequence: TGTGCCAGCAGCTTAGTGCCACTAGCGATCTCCTACAATGAGCAGTTCTTC. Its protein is CASSLVPLAISYNEQFF. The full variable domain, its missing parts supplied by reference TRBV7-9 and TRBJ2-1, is DTGVSQNPRHKITKRGQNVTFRCDPISEHNRLYWYRQTLGQGPEFLTYFQNEAQLEKSRLLSDRFSAERPKGSFSTLEIQRTEQGDSAMYLCASSLVPLAISYNEQFFGPGTRLTVL.

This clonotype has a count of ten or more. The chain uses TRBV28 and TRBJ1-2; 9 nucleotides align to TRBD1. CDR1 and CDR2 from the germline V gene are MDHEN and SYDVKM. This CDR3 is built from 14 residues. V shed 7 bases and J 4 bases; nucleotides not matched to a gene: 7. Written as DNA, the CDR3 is TGTGCCAGCACACAGGGGGCGACAGGCTATGGCTACACCTTC. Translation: CASTQGATGYGYTF.

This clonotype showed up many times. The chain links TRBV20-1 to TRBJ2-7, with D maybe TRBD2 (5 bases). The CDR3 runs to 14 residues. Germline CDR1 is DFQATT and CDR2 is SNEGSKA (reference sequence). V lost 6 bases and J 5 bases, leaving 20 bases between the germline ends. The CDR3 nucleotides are TGCAGTGCGGTCCCCGGGATGCTTAGGGACGAGCAGTACTTC. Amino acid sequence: CSAVPGMLRDEQYF.

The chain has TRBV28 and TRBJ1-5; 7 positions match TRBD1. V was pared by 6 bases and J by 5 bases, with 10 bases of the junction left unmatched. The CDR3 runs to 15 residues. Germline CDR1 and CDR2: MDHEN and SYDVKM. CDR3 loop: CASSFDRAGYQPQHF. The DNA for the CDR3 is TGTGCCAGCAGCTTCGACAGGGCGGGATATCAGCCCCAGCATTTT.

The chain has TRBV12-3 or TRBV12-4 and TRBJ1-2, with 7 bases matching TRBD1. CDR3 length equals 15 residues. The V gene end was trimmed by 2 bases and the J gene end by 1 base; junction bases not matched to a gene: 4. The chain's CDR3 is CASSLWDSGNYGYTF. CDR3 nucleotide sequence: TGTGCCAGCAGTTTATGGGACAGCGGTAACTATGGCTACACCTTC.

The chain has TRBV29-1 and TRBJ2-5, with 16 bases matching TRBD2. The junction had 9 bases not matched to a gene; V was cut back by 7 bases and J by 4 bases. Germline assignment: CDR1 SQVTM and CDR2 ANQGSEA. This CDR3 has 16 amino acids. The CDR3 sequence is CSAGTSGRAFRETQYF. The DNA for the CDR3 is TGCAGCGCCGGGACTAGCGGGAGGGCCTTCCGAGAGACCCAGTACTTC.

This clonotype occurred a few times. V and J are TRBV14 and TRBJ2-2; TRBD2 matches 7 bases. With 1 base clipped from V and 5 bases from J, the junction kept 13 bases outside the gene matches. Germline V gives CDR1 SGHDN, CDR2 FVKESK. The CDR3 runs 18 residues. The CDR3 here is CASSQVPGGTSRTGELFF. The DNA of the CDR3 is TGTGCCAGCAGCCAAGTCCCGGGAGGTACGAGTCGGACCGGGGAGCTGTTTTTT.